Described below is a single T cell receptor (beta chain) sequence and its context. No cognate antigen has been identified for it. No per-base quality is available; no much larger clone lies one base away. These data are taken from a study of blood T cell repertoires in COVID-19 (dated by TCRdb to 2019 to 2021). Background on the whole study: Samples from collaborators originated in the United States, Italy and Spain and spanned both the acute and convalescent phases of COVID-19. The repertoires were released in a freely available public database meant as a resource for research on the immune response to SARS-CoV-2. A de-identified subject ID, COVID-19 status, age in years and sex were almost always included in the sample metadata. The material from the prospective study consisted of cDNA or gDNA derived from T cells, B-cell-depleted T cells, or PBMCs. Samples came from the ongoing ImmuneRACE study (first 160 participants) plus 1,254 subjects from 6 global collaborators. HLA class I and class II types, where available, came from metadata supplied by the sample provider rather than from assay-based typing. Deeply sampled blood TCRbeta repertoires from subjects exposed to, actively infected with, or recovered from COVID-19 were included in the dataset. Overall study results and their limits: Clinical and demographic metadata were provided uncurated, with the amount varying by source and participant.

The collaborating institutions used their own protocols to collect whole blood in K2EDTA tubes. For TCRbeta analysis, collaborators shipped samples in one of three forms: frozen whole blood, isolated PBMCs, or DNA extracted from either of those sample types. Taken from the germline V gene, the CDR1 and CDR2 loops are SGHTA and FQGNSA. The CDR3 runs 14 residues from the cysteine to the phenylalanine. Only CDR3 DNA remains: 42 bases, in frame from the first base. V is clipped by 1 base and J by 6 bases, and the sequence between their germline boundaries is 10 bases long. TCRbeta CDR3 regions were amplified from genomic DNA by means of the immunoSEQ Assay, a bias-controlled multiplex PCR. Regarding the original processing steps: The number of nucleated cells in each sample was estimated by amplification of reference gene primers within the assay. To quantify the absolute abundance of each unique TCRbeta CDR3 rearrangement, sequence reads were collapsed and filtered. For each sample, productive Simpson clonality was calculated as the square root of Simpson's diversity index over productive rearrangements. TCRdb's version of the immuneACCESS table is confined to in-frame rearrangements and falls short of the full clone set. An unresolved V gene accounts for under half of the shortfall where checked; the remainder is of unknown origin. V, J and clone size derive from that table, while D and trimming were established from the DNA sequence. The sample profile shows about 34,000 clones; approximately 77% of them were found once. Together, the top ten hold roughly 16% of the sample.

This receptor was obtained from a human donor in a cohort sampled during active COVID-19. Here the chain combines TRBV7-2 and TRBJ2-1, and TRBD2 may be the D gene, going by 6 matching bases. Sequenced input: peripheral blood. Here the CDR3 is given as CASSLEGLTNEQFF. The DNA is as follows: TGTGCCAGCAGCTTAGAGGGACTGACCAATGAGCAGTTCTTC.